This T cell receptor beta chain was observed in a study of T cell responses to AZD1222 COVID-19 vaccine. This CDR3 region has 15 residues. Germline V gives CDR1 MDHEN, CDR2 SYDVKM. Trimming removed 2 bases from V and 2 bases from J, with 10 bases in between. Whole-study findings and limits: A rise in Spike-specific TCR breadth and depth followed two AZD1222 doses. Donors were mostly white British, more females; clonal diversity possibly underestimated.

With respect to this clone: Its antigen is undetermined.

This table comes from immunoSEQ multiplex PCR, and its TCRdb copy is limited to in-frame clones, with some not included. The repertoire holds approximately 100,000 clones, more than 85% seen once, with 1% to 1.5% in the top ten. This material consisted of peripheral blood, taken on day 0 of AZD1222 vaccination. This receptor was obtained from an adult in good health. The V call is TRBV28, the J call TRBJ2-1; D not certain. The CDR3 is CASSLLVYAYNEQFF. The CDR3 DNA reads as TGTGCCAGCAGTTTACTGGTTTACGCCTACAATGAGCAGTTCTTC.